A selection of T cell receptor beta chains follows, all from one sample in a study of CD8 T cells in Susac syndrome. TCRdb re-analysed the immunoSEQ multiplex PCR reads in MiXCR, keeping a single row per CDR3 protein. This table has approximately 83,000 distinct CDR3 sequences, nearly 95% appearing once. Sequencing input: CD8+ T cells from PBMCs. The receptors here all came from a human donor with Susac syndrome. Each CDR3 is given with its conserved first and last residue. Fields, in order: clone size, D gene, J gene, V gene, CDR3 length, CDR3 protein, CDR3 DNA. D genes are given only for firm matches. Size values are once, few and many counts, or a class for expanded clones, and some rows have none.

clone_size: .; d_call: .; j_call: TRBJ1-2; v_call: TRBV2; cdr3_length: 15; cdr3_aa: CASSEIAGRSYGYTF; cdr3_nt: TGTGCCAGCAGTGAAATAGCAGGGCGCTCCTATGGCTACACCTTC
clone_size: .; d_call: .; j_call: TRBJ2-2; v_call: TRBV27; cdr3_length: 17; cdr3_aa: CASTGLGGPQNTGELFF; cdr3_nt: TGTGCCAGCACCGGACTAGGGGGACCCCAGAACACCGGGGAGCTGTTTTTT
clone_size: medium-sized; d_call: TRBD1; j_call: TRBJ2-7; v_call: TRBV7-9; cdr3_length: 15; cdr3_aa: CASSSTRQGSYEQYF; cdr3_nt: TGTGCCAGCAGCTCTACCCGACAGGGGAGTTACGAGCAGTACTTC
clone_size: .; d_call: .; j_call: TRBJ1-1; v_call: TRBV9; cdr3_length: 13; cdr3_aa: CASRDPESTEAFF; cdr3_nt: TGTGCCAGCCGGGACCCCGAATCGACTGAAGCTTTCTTT
clone_size: .; d_call: .; j_call: TRBJ2-7; v_call: TRBV10-2; cdr3_length: 16; cdr3_aa: CASSTPGTRSSYEQYF; cdr3_nt: TGCGCCAGCAGTACACCCGGGACGAGGAGCTCCTACGAGCAGTACTTC
clone_size: .; d_call: TRBD2; j_call: TRBJ2-1; v_call: TRBV7-9; cdr3_length: 15; cdr3_aa: CASSSGTSLFNEQFF; cdr3_nt: TGTGCCAGCAGCTCCGGGACTAGCCTATTCAATGAGCAGTTCTTC
clone_size: once; d_call: .; j_call: TRBJ2-7; v_call: TRBV6-6; cdr3_length: 13; cdr3_aa: CASRIGQPYEQYF; cdr3_nt: TGTGCCAGCAGAATAGGACAACCTTACGAGCAGTACTTC
clone_size: .; d_call: .; j_call: TRBJ1-1; v_call: TRBV5-4; cdr3_length: 14; cdr3_aa: CASSIQAVNTEAFF; cdr3_nt: TGTGCCAGCAGCATACAGGCGGTGAACACTGAAGCTTTCTTT
clone_size: .; d_call: .; j_call: TRBJ2-7; v_call: TRBV9; cdr3_length: 15; cdr3_aa: CASSVGGVTDYEQYF; cdr3_nt: TGTGCCAGCAGCGTAGGGGGCGTGACGGACTACGAGCAGTACTTC
clone_size: .; d_call: .; j_call: TRBJ2-5; v_call: TRBV24-1; cdr3_length: 15; cdr3_aa: CATSFRLYGRETQYF; cdr3_nt: TGTGCCACCAGTTTCCGGCTGTACGGCCGGGAGACCCAGTACTTC
clone_size: .; d_call: .; j_call: TRBJ2-1; v_call: TRBV7-3; cdr3_length: 14; cdr3_aa: CASSYQSSYNEQFF; cdr3_nt: TGTGCCAGCAGCTACCAGAGCTCCTACAATGAGCAGTTCTTC
clone_size: .; d_call: TRBD1; j_call: TRBJ2-4; v_call: TRBV30; cdr3_length: 17; cdr3_aa: CAWSVGSRDRGGNIQYF; cdr3_nt: TGTGCCTGGAGTGTAGGATCCCGGGACAGGGGGGGAAACATTCAGTACTTC
clone_size: .; d_call: TRBD1; j_call: TRBJ1-2; v_call: TRBV6-6; cdr3_length: 12; cdr3_aa: CASMYRGDGYTF; cdr3_nt: TGTGCCAGCATGTACAGGGGAGATGGCTACACCTTC
clone_size: once; d_call: TRBD2; j_call: TRBJ2-1; v_call: TRBV2; cdr3_length: 15; cdr3_aa: CASSVLAGSNNEQFF; cdr3_nt: TGTGCCAGCAGTGTACTAGCGGGTAGCAACAATGAGCAGTTCTTC
clone_size: .; d_call: .; j_call: TRBJ2-7; v_call: TRBV29-1; cdr3_length: 11; cdr3_aa: CSVEAENEQSF; cdr3_nt: TGCAGCGTTGAAGCCGAAAACGAGCAGTCCTTC
clone_size: .; d_call: TRBD1; j_call: TRBJ1-5; v_call: TRBV4-1; cdr3_length: 14; cdr3_aa: CASSQGQPNQPQHF; cdr3_nt: TGCGCCAGCAGCCAGGGACAGCCTAATCAGCCCCAGCATTTT
clone_size: once; d_call: TRBD2; j_call: TRBJ2-1; v_call: TRBV7-7; cdr3_length: 18; cdr3_aa: CASSPGLAGVGRHNEQFF; cdr3_nt: TGTGCTAGCAGCCCGGGACTAGCGGGAGTTGGGCGACACAATGAGCAGTTCTTC
clone_size: .; d_call: .; j_call: TRBJ2-7; v_call: TRBV20-1; cdr3_length: 13; cdr3_aa: CSASSGDFYEQYF; cdr3_nt: TGCAGTGCTAGCTCGGGGGACTTCTACGAGCAGTACTTC
clone_size: once; d_call: TRBD2; j_call: TRBJ2-7; v_call: TRBV14; cdr3_length: 15; cdr3_aa: CASSDRLAGTYEQYF; cdr3_nt: TGTGCCAGCAGCGATAGACTAGCGGGGACCTACGAGCAGTACTTC
clone_size: .; d_call: TRBD2; j_call: TRBJ2-7; v_call: TRBV12-3/TRBV12-4; cdr3_length: 18; cdr3_aa: CASSLGTWGGTVSYEQYF; cdr3_nt: TGTGCCAGCAGTTTAGGAACCTGGGGAGGGACCGTCTCCTACGAGCAGTACTTC
clone_size: .; d_call: .; j_call: TRBJ2-7; v_call: TRBV29-1; cdr3_length: 11; cdr3_aa: CSGIYSYEQYF; cdr3_nt: TGCAGCGGAATCTACTCCTACGAGCAGTACTTC
clone_size: once; d_call: .; j_call: TRBJ2-3; v_call: TRBV6-2/TRBV6-3; cdr3_length: 13; cdr3_aa: CASSGAAQDTQYF; cdr3_nt: TGTGCCAGCAGCGGAGCGGCCCAGGATACGCAGTATTTT
clone_size: .; d_call: TRBD2; j_call: TRBJ2-1; v_call: TRBV6-5; cdr3_length: 13; cdr3_aa: CASSSPGTIEQFF; cdr3_nt: TGTGCCAGCAGTTCTCCCGGGACTATTGAGCAGTTCTTC
clone_size: .; d_call: TRBD1; j_call: TRBJ2-2; v_call: TRBV30; cdr3_length: 12; cdr3_aa: CAWGGQPGELFF; cdr3_nt: TGTGCCTGGGGGGGACAGCCCGGGGAGCTGTTTTTT
clone_size: .; d_call: TRBD2; j_call: TRBJ2-2; v_call: TRBV4-3; cdr3_length: 16; cdr3_aa: CASSQGGGPLDGELFF; cdr3_nt: TGCGCCAGCAGCCAAGGGGGAGGGCCATTAGACGGGGAGCTGTTTTTT
clone_size: .; d_call: .; j_call: TRBJ2-2; v_call: TRBV5-1; cdr3_length: 13; cdr3_aa: CASRISESGELFF; cdr3_nt: TGCGCCAGCCGAATTAGTGAGAGCGGGGAGCTGTTTTTT
clone_size: .; d_call: .; j_call: TRBJ2-7; v_call: TRBV4-2; cdr3_length: 15; cdr3_aa: CASSQFGQRSYEQYF; cdr3_nt: TGTGCCAGCAGCCAATTCGGGCAGCGTTCCTACGAGCAGTACTTC
clone_size: .; d_call: .; j_call: TRBJ2-7; v_call: TRBV3-1; cdr3_length: 16; cdr3_aa: CASSQDLWGRVDEQYF; cdr3_nt: TGTGCCAGCAGCCAAGACTTGTGGGGCAGGGTGGACGAGCAGTACTTC
clone_size: .; d_call: TRBD2; j_call: TRBJ2-7; v_call: TRBV6-5; cdr3_length: 14; cdr3_aa: CASSYGGGPYEQYF; cdr3_nt: TGTGCCAGCAGTTACGGCGGGGGGCCCTACGAGCAGTACTTC
clone_size: .; d_call: TRBD2; j_call: TRBJ2-1; v_call: TRBV7-9; cdr3_length: 15; cdr3_aa: CASSQTSGVRNEQFF; cdr3_nt: TGTGCCAGCAGCCAGACTAGCGGGGTCCGGAATGAGCAGTTCTTC
clone_size: .; d_call: TRBD1; j_call: TRBJ2-7; v_call: TRBV20-1; cdr3_length: 17; cdr3_aa: CSARDRSSGTGDHEQYF; cdr3_nt: TGCAGTGCTAGAGATCGATCTTCGGGAACAGGGGATCACGAGCAGTACTTC
clone_size: .; d_call: .; j_call: TRBJ2-5; v_call: TRBV15; cdr3_length: 15; cdr3_aa: CATSSESQGGETQYF; cdr3_nt: TGTGCCACCAGCAGCGAATCACAGGGTGGAGAGACCCAGTACTTC